The next 8 T cell receptor beta chains were all read from a single sample in a study of T-cell reconstitution after alpha-beta-depleted transplantation in children. Library preparation (for TCRbeta) was performed with unique molecular identifiers. TCRdb independently ran MiXCR on the PCR reads; one entry per CDR3 protein. Altogether roughly 570,000 distinct CDR3 sequences are present, around 27% being singletons, with the ten largest covering about a third. The starting material was PBMCs, obtained before TCRalphabeta/CD19-depleted stem cell transplant. The source of these receptors is a boy in the first two years of life with Wiskott-Aldrich syndrome, due to receive a stem cell transplant.

The V call is TRBV29-1, the J call TRBJ2-1, with D unresolved. In germline, CDR1 is SQVTM, CDR2 ANQGSEA. CDR3 size: 14 residues. V was shortened by 3 bases and J by 9 bases, with 18 bases between the two germline ends. CDR3 DNA sequence: TGCAGCGTTGACTGGCTAGTGGCAGGCGTTGAGCAGTTCTTC. This codes for CSVDWLVAGVEQFF.

The chain carries TRBV2 and TRBJ2-5; TRBD1 might be the D (5 bases). Per germline, CDR1 SNHLY and CDR2 FYNNEI. Deletions cut 3 bases from V and 6 bases from J, with 8 bases between. The CDR3 covers 12 residues. This chain's CDR3 is CASSDDSQTQYF. CDR3 coding DNA: TGTGCCAGCAGTGATGACAGTCAGACCCAGTACTTC.

The gene calls are TRBV3-1 and TRBJ2-3; perhaps TRBD1 as D (5 bases). The CDR3 covers 15 residues. Germline lookup yields CDR1 LGHDT and CDR2 YNNKEL (reference sequence). Between the trimmed V and J ends, which lost 5 bases and 0 bases, there was a span of 12 bases. The DNA of the CDR3 is TGTGCCAGCAGCGACCAGGGCGGCAGCACAGATACGCAGTATTTT. It encodes CASSDQGGSTDTQYF.

This clonotype was seen more than once but under ten times. This chain joins TRBV29-1 and TRBJ2-7; 11 nucleotides line up with TRBD2. V gave up 6 bases and J gave up 4 bases; unmatched junction bases: 20. Germline lookup yields CDR1 SQVTM and CDR2 ANQGSEA. The CDR3 is 18 residues long. The CDR3 nucleotides read TGCAGCGTCGCCCCGAGGGAGTCACTAGCGGGAGATTCGTACGAGCAGTACTTC. Its translation: CSVAPRESLAGDSYEQYF.

The chain recombines TRBV18 with TRBJ2-5; 14 nucleotides align to TRBD2. Trimming cost V 1 base and J 4 bases; bases outside gene matches: 2. The length of the CDR3 is 16 residues. Germline lookup yields CDR1 KGHSH and CDR2 LQKENI. CDR3 amino acids: CASSPLGLAGGETQYF. DNA of the CDR3: TGTGCCAGCTCACCACTTGGACTAGCGGGAGGAGAGACCCAGTACTTC.

The chain couples TRBV5-4 to TRBJ2-5, with 14 bases aligning to TRBD2. With 2 bases clipped from V and 7 bases from J, the junction kept 7 bases outside the gene matches. CDR3 length equals 16 residues. CDR1 is SGHNT, CDR2 YYREEE, per germline (reference sequence). The chain's CDR3 is CASSFGTSGRVGTQYF. CDR3 bases: TGTGCCAGCAGCTTCGGGACTAGCGGGAGAGTGGGGACCCAGTACTTC.

This clonotype was found a few times. The CDR3 loop reads CASSESGLAGTSGQFF. The CDR3 region has the DNA TGCGCCAGCAGTGAGTCTGGGCTAGCGGGGACCTCCGGGCAGTTCTTC. This chain uses TRBV10-2 with TRBJ2-1; TRBD2 matches 9 bases. Germline V lookup: CDR1 WSHSY, CDR2 SAAADI. Trimming removed 0 bases from V and 12 bases from J; junction bases left unmatched: 12. The CDR3 runs 16 residues.

Concerning this clonotype itself: A junction boundary mismatches the germline segment, possibly from a read error. The chain carries TRBV5-1 and TRBJ2-3, with 7 bases aligning to TRBD1. CDR3 length: 16 residues. The V gene's germline CDR1 is SGHRS and CDR2 YFSETQ. The CDR3 loop is CASSPETGSSTDPQYF. The DNA for the CDR3 is TGCGCCAGCAGCCCGGAGACAGGGTCTAGCACAGATCCGCAGTATTTT.